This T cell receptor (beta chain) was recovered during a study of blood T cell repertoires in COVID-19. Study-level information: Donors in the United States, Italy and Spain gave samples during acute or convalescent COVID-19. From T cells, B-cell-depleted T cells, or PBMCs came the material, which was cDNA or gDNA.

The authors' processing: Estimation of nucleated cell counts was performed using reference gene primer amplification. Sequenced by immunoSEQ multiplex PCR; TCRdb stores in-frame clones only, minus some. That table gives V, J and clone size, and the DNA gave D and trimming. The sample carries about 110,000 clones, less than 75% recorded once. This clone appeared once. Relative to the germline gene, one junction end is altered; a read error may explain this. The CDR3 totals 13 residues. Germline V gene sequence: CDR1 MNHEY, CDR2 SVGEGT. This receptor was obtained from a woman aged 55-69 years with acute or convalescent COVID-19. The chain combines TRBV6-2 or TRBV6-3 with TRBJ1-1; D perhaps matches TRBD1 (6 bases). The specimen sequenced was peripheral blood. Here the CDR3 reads CVSSRQENTEAFF. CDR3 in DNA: TGTGTCAGCAGCCGACAGGAGAACACTGAAGCTTTCTTT.